Below, one T cell receptor (beta chain) is given with its context. These data are taken from a study of blood T cell repertoires in COVID-19. Germline CDR1 reads MDHEN; CDR2 reads SYDVKM. V lost 2 bases, J lost 5 bases, and 6 bases lay in between. The CDR3 extends over 12 amino acids. Data came from immunoSEQ multiplex PCR; TCRdb stores just in-frame clones and leaves some out. This table holds approximately 400,000 clones, more than 70% found once. The chain is built from TRBV28 and TRBJ1-2; unclear D gene. The TCR originated in a woman aged 50 to 65 with COVID-19, enrolled during active disease. The specimen sequenced was peripheral blood. The CDR3 coding sequence is TGTGCCAGCAGTTTAGAGGTTTATGGCTACACCTTC. As protein: CASSLEVYGYTF.